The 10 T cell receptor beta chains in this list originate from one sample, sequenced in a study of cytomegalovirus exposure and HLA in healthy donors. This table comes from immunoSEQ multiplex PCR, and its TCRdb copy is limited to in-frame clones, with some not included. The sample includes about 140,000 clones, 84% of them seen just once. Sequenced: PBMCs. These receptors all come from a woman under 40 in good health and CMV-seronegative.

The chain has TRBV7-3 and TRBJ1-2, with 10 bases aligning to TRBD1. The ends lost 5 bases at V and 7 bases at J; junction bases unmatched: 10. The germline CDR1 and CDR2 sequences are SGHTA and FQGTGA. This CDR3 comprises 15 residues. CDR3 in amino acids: CASSPAGTGVGGYTF. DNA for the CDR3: TGTGCCAGCAGCCCAGCCGGGACAGGGGTGGGTGGCTACACCTTC.

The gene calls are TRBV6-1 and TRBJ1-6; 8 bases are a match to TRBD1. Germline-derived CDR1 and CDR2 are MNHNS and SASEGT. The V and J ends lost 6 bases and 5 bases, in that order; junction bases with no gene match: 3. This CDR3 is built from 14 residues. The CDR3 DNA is TGTGCCAGCAGGCCGACAGGGGATAATTCACCCCTCCACTTT. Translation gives CASRPTGDNSPLHF.

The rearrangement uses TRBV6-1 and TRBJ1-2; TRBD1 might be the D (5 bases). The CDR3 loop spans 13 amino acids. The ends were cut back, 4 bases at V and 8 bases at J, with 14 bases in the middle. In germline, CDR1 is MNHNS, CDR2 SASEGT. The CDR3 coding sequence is TGTGCCAGCAGTGGGGCAGGGATCAACGGCTACACCTTC. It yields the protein CASSGAGINGYTF.

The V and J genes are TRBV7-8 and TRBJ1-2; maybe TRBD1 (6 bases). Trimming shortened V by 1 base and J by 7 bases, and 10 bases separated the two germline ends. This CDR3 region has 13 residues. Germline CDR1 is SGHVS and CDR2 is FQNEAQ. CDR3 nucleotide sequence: TGTGCCAGCAGCTTAGGGGGGCAGGTTGGCTACACCTTC. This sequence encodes CASSLGGQVGYTF. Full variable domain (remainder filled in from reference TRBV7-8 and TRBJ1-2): GAGVSQSPRYKVAKRGQDVALRCDPISGHVSLFWYQQALGQGPEFLTYFQNEAQLDKSGLPSDRFFAERPEGSVSTLKIQRTQQEDSAVYLCASSLGGQVGYTFGSGTRLTVV.

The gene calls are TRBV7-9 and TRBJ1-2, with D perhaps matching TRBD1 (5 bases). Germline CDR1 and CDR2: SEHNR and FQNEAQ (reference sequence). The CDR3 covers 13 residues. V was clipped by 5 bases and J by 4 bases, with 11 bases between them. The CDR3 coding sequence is TGTGCCAGCAGCCCACGGGGGGGCTATGGCTACACCTTC. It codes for CASSPRGGYGYTF.

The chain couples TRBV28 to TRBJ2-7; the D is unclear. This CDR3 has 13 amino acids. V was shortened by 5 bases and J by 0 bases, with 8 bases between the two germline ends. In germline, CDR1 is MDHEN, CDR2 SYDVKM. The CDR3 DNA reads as TGTGCCAGCAGTCCTTGGAGCTCCTACGAGCAGTACTTC. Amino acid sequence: CASSPWSSYEQYF.

The CDR3 coding sequence is TGTGCCAGCAGGAAAGGGACAGGGGGAAATAATTCACCCCTCCACTTT. This sequence encodes CASRKGTGGNNSPLHF. This chain connects TRBV2 to TRBJ1-6; TRBD1 matches at 11 bases. This CDR3 region has 16 residues. Per the germline V gene, CDR1 is SNHLY and CDR2 is FYNNEI. Trimming at V came to 6 bases and at J to 5 bases, leaving 6 bases not matched to a gene. The full variable domain, in which reference TRBV2 and TRBJ1-6 provide the parts outside the CDR3, is EPEVTQTPSHQVTQMGQEVILRCVPISNHLYFYWYRQILGQKVEFLVSFYNNEISEKSEIFDDQFSVERPDGSNFTLKIRSTKLEDSAMYFCASRKGTGGNNSPLHFGNGTRLTVT.

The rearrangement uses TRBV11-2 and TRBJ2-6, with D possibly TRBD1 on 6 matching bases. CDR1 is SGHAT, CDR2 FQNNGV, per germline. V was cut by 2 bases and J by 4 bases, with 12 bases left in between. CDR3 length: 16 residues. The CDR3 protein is CASSLYRDSGANVLTF. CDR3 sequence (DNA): TGTGCCAGCAGCTTATACAGGGATTCCGGGGCCAACGTCCTGACTTTC. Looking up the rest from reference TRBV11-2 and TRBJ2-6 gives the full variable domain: EAGVAQSPRYKIIEKRQSVAFWCNPISGHATLYWYQQILGQGPKLLIQFQNNGVVDDSQLPKDRFSAERLKGVDSTLKIQPAKLEDSAVYLCASSLYRDSGANVLTFGAGSRLTVL.

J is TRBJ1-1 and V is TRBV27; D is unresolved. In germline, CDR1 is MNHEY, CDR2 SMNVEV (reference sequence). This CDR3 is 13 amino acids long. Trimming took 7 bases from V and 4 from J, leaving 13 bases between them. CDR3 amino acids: CASTSHGSTEAFF. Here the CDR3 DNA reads TGTGCCAGCACTAGCCATGGAAGCACTGAAGCTTTCTTT.

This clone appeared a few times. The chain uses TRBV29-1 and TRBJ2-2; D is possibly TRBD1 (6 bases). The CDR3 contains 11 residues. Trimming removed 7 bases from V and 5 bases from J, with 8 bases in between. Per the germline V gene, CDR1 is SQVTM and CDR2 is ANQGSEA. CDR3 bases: TGCAGCGGCCAGGGGACCGGGGAGCTGTTTTTT. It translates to CSGQGTGELFF.